This T cell receptor beta chain stems from a study of blood T cell repertoires in COVID-19. In the study overall: Samples of COVID-19 (acute and convalescent) were obtained from the United States, Italy and Spain. Nucleic acid was either cDNA or gDNA, and it came from T cells, B-cell-depleted T cells, or PBMCs.

The authors' processing: Amplifying reference gene primers gave estimates of nucleated cell counts. Clones were read by immunoSEQ multiplex PCR, and TCRdb kept only the in-frame ones, dropping some. V and J calls and clone size come straight from that table; D and trimming were deduced from the DNA. The table includes fewer than 130,000 clones, around four fifths detected once. Trimming took 6 bases from V and 7 from J, leaving 13 bases between them. CDR3 length: 14 amino acids. Germline CDR1 is SGHAT and CDR2 is FQDESV (reference sequence). The source material was peripheral blood. V and J are TRBV11-1 and TRBJ1-6, with D possibly being TRBD1 (6 bases). The source is a woman aged 60 to 75 with acute or convalescent COVID-19. In DNA, the CDR3 is TGTGCCAGCAGTCAGGGGTTTTTGAATTCACCCCTCCACTTT. Protein: CASSQGFLNSPLHF.